One sample yielded the 10 T cell receptor beta chains listed below, sequenced in a study of identical twins. TCRdb recomputed calls from the 5' RACE reads with MiXCR, one row per CDR3 protein. This repertoire shows about 240,000 distinct CDR3 sequences, about 10% found once; its top ten account for approximately 11%. Sequencing input: memory T cells sorted from blood. These receptor sequences come from a man over 45 in good health.

This clonotype was found many times. This chain connects TRBV20-1 to TRBJ2-3, with no clear D. The CDR3 is 12 residues long. Germline lookup yields CDR1 DFQATT and CDR2 SNEGSKA (reference sequence). Trimming shortened V by 5 bases and J by 10 bases, and 16 bases separated the two germline ends. CDR3 protein: CSAPKDGGAQYF. The CDR3 nucleotides are TGCAGTGCTCCCAAGGACGGTGGTGCGCAGTATTTT.

This clonotype was counted between two and nine times. CDR3 bases: TGTGCCAGCAGCTTAGACACAGGGCCTAATTCACCCCTCCACTTT. Translating it yields CASSLDTGPNSPLHF. V is TRBV7-9 and J is TRBJ1-6, with a possible D match to TRBD1 (6 bases). From germline, CDR1 is SEHNR and CDR2 FQNEAQ (reference sequence). The CDR3 is 15 residues long. Trimming removed 1 base at V and 6 bases at J, with 10 bases between.

This clonotype was counted many times. The V and J genes are TRBV7-9 and TRBJ2-1; the D call may be TRBD1 or TRBD2 (6 bases each). Trimming cost V 2 bases and J 7 bases, with 18 bases left between them. The germline V gene has CDR1 SEHNR and CDR2 FQNEAQ (reference sequence). The CDR3 has 16 amino acids. In DNA, the CDR3 is TGTGCCAGCAGCTTATCTTGGAGGGGGGTAGGGAATGAGCAGTTCTTC. Protein product: CASSLSWRGVGNEQFF.

This clonotype showed up many times. The rearrangement joins TRBV6-5 to TRBJ1-2, with a weak D call TRBD1 (6 bases). Per germline, CDR1 MNHEY and CDR2 SVGAGI. There are 14 residues in the CDR3. V lost 2 bases and J 2 bases, leaving 9 bases between the germline ends. CDR3 region: CASSYAGQNYGYTF. CDR3 DNA sequence: TGTGCCAGCAGTTACGCCGGACAGAACTATGGCTACACCTTC.

This clonotype was picked up many times. This chain joins TRBV5-1 and TRBJ2-7; 8 bases align to TRBD1. Germline CDR1 is SGHRS and CDR2 is YFSETQ. V lost 4 bases, J lost 5 bases, and 14 bases stayed unmatched. This CDR3 has 16 amino acids. CDR3 nucleotides: TGCGCCAGCAGCAGAGGACAGGGAGGAATTGGGGACGAGCAGTACTTC. It translates to CASSRGQGGIGDEQYF.

The gene calls are TRBV28 and TRBJ2-1; TRBD2 agrees at 11 bases. V gave up 6 bases and J gave up 5 bases; unmatched junction bases: 6. Germline V lookup: CDR1 MDHEN, CDR2 SYDVKM. The CDR3 sequence is 15 residues long. CDR3 region: CASSPGLAGNNEQFF. The CDR3 DNA reads as TGTGCCAGCAGCCCCGGACTAGCGGGTAACAATGAGCAGTTCTTC.

In DNA, the CDR3 is TGCAGTGCTAGGGGGAGCGGGAGGGTCTCCTACAATGAGCAGTTCTTC. Translation: CSARGSGRVSYNEQFF. The J gene is TRBJ2-1, the V gene TRBV20-1, with 10 bases aligning to TRBD2. Per the germline V gene, CDR1 is DFQATT and CDR2 is SNEGSKA (reference sequence). The V segment lost 3 bases and the J segment 0 bases; nucleotides outside the gene matches: 5. The CDR3 runs 16 residues.

This clonotype was observed many times. V is TRBV4-1 and J is TRBJ2-1; 11 nucleotides align to TRBD2. The germline CDR1 and CDR2 sequences are MGHRA and YSYEKL. The CDR3 runs 15 residues. J was trimmed by 7 bases and V by 5 bases; bases with no gene match: 7. In DNA, the CDR3 is TGCGCCAGCAGCGTAGCGGGGGGGAGTTTAAATGAGCAGTTCTTC. It translates to CASSVAGGSLNEQFF.

This clonotype has ten or more counts. This chain connects TRBV7-2 to TRBJ1-1; D remains ambiguous. This CDR3 has 16 amino acids. Trimming cost V 5 bases and J 1 base, with 17 bases left between them. Germline V gene lookup returns CDR1 SGHTA and CDR2 FQGNSA. In DNA, the CDR3 is TGTGCCAGCAGCGACCCTCAGGTTCCCTCGAACACTGAAGCTTTCTTT. Its protein is CASSDPQVPSNTEAFF.

About this clonotype itself: Being one base from a much bigger clone, this may be a read error. The gene calls are TRBV5-1 and TRBJ2-2; 10 nucleotides line up with TRBD1. The CDR3 runs to 16 residues. Germline values: CDR1 SGHRS, CDR2 YFSETQ. This CDR3 reads CASSSTGTGDTGELIF. Here the CDR3 DNA reads TGCGCCAGCAGCTCGACCGGGACAGGGGACACCGGGGAGCTGATTTTT.